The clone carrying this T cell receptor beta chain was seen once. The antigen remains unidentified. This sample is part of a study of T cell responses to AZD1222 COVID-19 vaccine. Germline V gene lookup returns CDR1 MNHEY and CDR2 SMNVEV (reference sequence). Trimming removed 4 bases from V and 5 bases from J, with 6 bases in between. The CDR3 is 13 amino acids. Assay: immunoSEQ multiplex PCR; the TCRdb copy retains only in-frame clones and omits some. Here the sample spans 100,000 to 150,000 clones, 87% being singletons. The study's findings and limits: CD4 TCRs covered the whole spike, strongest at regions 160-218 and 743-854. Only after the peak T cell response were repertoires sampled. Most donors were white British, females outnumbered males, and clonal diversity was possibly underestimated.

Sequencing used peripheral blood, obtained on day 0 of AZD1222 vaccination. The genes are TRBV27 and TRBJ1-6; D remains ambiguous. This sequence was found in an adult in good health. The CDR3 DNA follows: TGTGCCAGCAGTTACAGAGATAATTCACCCCTCCACTTT. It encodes CASSYRDNSPLHF.